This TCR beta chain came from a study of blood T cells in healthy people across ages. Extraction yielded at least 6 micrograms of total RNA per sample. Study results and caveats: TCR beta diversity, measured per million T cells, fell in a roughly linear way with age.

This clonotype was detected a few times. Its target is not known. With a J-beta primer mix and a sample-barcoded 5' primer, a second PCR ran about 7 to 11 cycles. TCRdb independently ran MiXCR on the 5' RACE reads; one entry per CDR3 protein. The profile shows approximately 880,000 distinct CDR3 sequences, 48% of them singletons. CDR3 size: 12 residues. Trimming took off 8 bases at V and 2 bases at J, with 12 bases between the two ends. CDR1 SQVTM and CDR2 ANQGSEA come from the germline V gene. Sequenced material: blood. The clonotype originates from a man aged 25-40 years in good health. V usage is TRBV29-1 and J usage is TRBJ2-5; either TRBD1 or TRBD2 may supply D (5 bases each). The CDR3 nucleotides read TGCAGCTCCGGGACGCCTCAAGAGACCCAGTACTTC. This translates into CSSGTPQETQYF.